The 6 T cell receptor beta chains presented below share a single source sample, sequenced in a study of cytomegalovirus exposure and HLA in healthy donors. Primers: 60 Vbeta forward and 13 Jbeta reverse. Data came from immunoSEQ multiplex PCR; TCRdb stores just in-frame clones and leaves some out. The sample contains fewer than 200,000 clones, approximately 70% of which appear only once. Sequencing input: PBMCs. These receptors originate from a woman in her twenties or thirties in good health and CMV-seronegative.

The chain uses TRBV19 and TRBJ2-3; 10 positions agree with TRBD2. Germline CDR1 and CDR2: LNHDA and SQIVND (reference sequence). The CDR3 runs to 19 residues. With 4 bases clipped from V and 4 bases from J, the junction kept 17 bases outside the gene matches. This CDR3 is CASSTLAGASIYFADTQYF. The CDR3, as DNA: TGTGCCAGTAGTACGCTAGCGGGAGCGAGTATATATTTTGCAGATACGCAGTATTTT.

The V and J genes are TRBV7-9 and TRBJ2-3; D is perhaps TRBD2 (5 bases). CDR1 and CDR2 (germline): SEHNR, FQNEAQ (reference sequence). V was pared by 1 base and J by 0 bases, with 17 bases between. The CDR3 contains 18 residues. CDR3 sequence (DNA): TGTGCCAGCAGCTTAGGCGGACTCAGAACCTTTAGCACAGATACGCAGTATTTT. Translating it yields CASSLGGLRTFSTDTQYF.

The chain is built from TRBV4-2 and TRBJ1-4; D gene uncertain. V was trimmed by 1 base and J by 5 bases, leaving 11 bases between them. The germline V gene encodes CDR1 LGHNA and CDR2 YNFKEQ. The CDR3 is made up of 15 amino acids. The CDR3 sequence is CASSQARTENEKLFF. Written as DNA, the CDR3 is TGTGCCAGCAGCCAAGCTCGTACAGAGAATGAAAAACTGTTTTTT.

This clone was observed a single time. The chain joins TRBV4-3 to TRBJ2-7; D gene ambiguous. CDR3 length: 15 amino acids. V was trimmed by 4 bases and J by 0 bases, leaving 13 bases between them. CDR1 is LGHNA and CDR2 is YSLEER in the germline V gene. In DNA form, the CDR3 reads TGCGCCAGCAGCCCCTGGGTCTCTAGCTCCTACGAGCAGTACTTC. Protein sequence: CASSPWVSSSYEQYF.

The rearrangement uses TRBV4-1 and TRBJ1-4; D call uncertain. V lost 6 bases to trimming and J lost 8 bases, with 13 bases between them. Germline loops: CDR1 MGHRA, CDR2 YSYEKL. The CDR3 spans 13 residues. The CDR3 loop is CASRERLGEKLFF. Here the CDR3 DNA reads TGCGCCAGCAGAGAACGGCTGGGCGAAAAACTGTTTTTT.

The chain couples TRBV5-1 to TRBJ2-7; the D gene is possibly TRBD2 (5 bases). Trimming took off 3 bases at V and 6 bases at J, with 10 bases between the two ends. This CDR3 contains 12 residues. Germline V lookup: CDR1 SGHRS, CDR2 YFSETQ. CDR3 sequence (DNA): TGCGCCAGCAGCTCGGAGGAGCGCGAGCAGTACTTC. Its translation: CASSSEEREQYF. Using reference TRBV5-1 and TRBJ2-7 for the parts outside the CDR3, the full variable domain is KAGVTQTPRYLIKTRGQQVTLSCSPISGHRSVSWYQQTPGQGLQFLFEYFSETQRNKGNFPGRFSGRQFSNSRSEMNVSTLELGDSALYLCASSSEEREQYFGPGTRLTVT.